This T cell receptor beta chain emerged from a study of cytomegalovirus exposure and HLA in healthy donors. Study-wide results and caveats: Later analysis revealed greater clonal expansion in HLA-associated TCR beta chains than in equally common others. Roughly even sequencing depth across donors was the assumption behind the presence/absence analyses.

J was trimmed by 8 bases and V by 1 base; bases with no gene match: 5. The CDR3 loop spans 16 amino acids. The V gene's germline CDR1 is LGHNA and CDR2 YNFKEQ. This PCR relied on a set of 60 Vbeta primers and 13 Jbeta primers. Per the original methods: Roughly 11 million shared chains were among the 65 million to 85 million unique TCR beta chains that a later analysis counted. Measured with immunoSEQ multiplex PCR; TCRdb has only the in-frame clones, and not every one. The V and J calls and clone size were taken over from that table, and D and trimming were inferred from the DNA. In the table there are roughly 180,000 clones, approximately 81% of which are singletons. In the case of this clone: The antigen is unknown.

The chain combines TRBV4-2 with TRBJ1-6; 10 nucleotides align to TRBD1. Input material: PBMCs. This clonotype was obtained from a man aged 30 to 45 in good health and CMV-seronegative. CDR3 amino acids: CASSQVLGTGDSPLHF. In nucleotides, the CDR3 is TGTGCCAGCAGCCAAGTCCTTGGGACAGGGGATTCACCCCTCCACTTT.